This T cell receptor (beta chain) was sequenced in a study of tumor-infiltrating lymphocytes in oesophageal squamous cell carcinoma. The ends were cut back, 4 bases at V and 0 bases at J, with 3 bases in the middle. The CDR3 contains 13 residues. Germline CDR1 reads SGHVS; CDR2 reads FNYEAQ. TCRdb reanalysed the PCR reads using MiXCR and keeps one entry per CDR3 protein. The sample lists about 8,700 distinct CDR3 sequences, 55% to 80% occurring once. In its sample, this clonotype was seen once. This clonotype was obtained from a female donor with esophageal squamous cell carcinoma. Sequenced material: esophageal tumor tissue. The chain carries TRBV7-6 and TRBJ2-2; D is uncertain. The CDR3 region has the DNA TGTGCCAGCAGCTGGGCGAACACCGGGGAGCTGTTTTTT. Translation: CASSWANTGELFF. Variable domain in full (rest from reference TRBV7-6 and TRBJ2-2): GAGVSQSPRYKVTKRGQDVALRCDPISGHVSLYWYRQALGQGPEFLTYFNYEAQQDKSGLPNDRFSAERPEGSISTLTIQRTEQRDSAMYRCASSWANTGELFFGEGSRLTVL.